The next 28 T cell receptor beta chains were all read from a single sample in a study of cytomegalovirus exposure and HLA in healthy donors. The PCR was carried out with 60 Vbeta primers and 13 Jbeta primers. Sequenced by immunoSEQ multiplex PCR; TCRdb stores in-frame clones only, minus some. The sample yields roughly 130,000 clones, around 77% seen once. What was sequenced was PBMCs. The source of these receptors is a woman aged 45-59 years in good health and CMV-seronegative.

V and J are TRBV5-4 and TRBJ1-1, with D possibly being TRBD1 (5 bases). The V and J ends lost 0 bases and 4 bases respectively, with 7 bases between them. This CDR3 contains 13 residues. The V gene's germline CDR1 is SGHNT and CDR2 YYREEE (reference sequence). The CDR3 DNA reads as TGTGCCAGCAGCTTGGGGGGGGTCACTGAAGCTTTCTTT. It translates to CASSLGGVTEAFF.

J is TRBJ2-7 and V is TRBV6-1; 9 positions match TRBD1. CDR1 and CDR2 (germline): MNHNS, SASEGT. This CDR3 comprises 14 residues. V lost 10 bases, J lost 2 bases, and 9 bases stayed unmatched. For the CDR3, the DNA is TGTGCCACCCTGGACAGGGGCTACCCCTACGAGCAGTACGTC. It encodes CATLDRGYPYEQYV.

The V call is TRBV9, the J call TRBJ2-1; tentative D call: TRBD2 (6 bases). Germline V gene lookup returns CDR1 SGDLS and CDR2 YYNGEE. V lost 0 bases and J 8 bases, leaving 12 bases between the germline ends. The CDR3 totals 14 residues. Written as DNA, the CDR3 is TGTGCCAGCAGCGTAGGCGGGACCCGCGATGAGCAGTTCTTC. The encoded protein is CASSVGGTRDEQFF.

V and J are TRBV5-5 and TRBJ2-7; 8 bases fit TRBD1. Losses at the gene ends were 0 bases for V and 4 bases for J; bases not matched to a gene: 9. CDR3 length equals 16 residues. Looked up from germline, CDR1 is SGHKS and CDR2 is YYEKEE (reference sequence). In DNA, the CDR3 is TGTGCCAGCAGCTTGGCTGGCAGGGGGCTTAGGTACGAGCAGTACTTC. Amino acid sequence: CASSLAGRGLRYEQYF.

The CDR3 loop is CSVLEPIGTGELFF. As DNA, the CDR3 is TGCAGCGTCCTGGAGCCTATCGGGACCGGGGAGCTGTTTTTT. The chain employs TRBV29-1 and TRBJ2-2; no clear D gene. CDR3 length: 14 residues. Germline V CDR1 and CDR2: SQVTM, ANQGSEA. The V end was cut by 6 bases, the J end by 5 bases, with 16 bases between.

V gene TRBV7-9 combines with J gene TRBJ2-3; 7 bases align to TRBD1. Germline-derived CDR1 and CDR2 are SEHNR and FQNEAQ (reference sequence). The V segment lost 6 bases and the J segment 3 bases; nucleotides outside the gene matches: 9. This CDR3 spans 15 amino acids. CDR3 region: CASSIKGAQTDTQYF. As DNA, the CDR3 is TGTGCCAGCAGTATTAAGGGGGCTCAGACAGATACGCAGTATTTT. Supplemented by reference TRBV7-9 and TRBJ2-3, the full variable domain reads DTGVSQNPRHKITKRGQNVTFRCDPISEHNRLYWYRQTLGQGPEFLTYFQNEAQLEKSRLLSDRFSAERPKGSFSTLEIQRTEQGDSAMYLCASSIKGAQTDTQYFGPGTRLTVL.

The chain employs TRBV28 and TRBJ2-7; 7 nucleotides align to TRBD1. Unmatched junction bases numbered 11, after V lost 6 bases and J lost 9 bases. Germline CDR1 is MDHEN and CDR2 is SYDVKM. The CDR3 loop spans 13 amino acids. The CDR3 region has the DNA TGTGCCAGCAGGGCCGGGACAGTTGATGGGCAGTACTTC. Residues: CASRAGTVDGQYF.

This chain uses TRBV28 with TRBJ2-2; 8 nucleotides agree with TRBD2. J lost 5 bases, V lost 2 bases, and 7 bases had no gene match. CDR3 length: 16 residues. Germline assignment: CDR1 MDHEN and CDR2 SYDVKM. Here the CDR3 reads CASSLEAGAGTGELFF. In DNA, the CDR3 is TGTGCCAGCAGTTTAGAAGCGGGAGCCGGAACCGGGGAGCTGTTTTTT. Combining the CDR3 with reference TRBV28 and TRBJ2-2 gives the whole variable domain DVKVTQSSRYLVKRTGEKVFLECVQDMDHENMFWYRQDPGLGLRLIYFSYDVKMKEKGDIPEGYSVSREKKERFSLILESASTNQTSMYLCASSLEAGAGTGELFFGEGSRLTVL.

CDR3 nucleotides: TGTGCCAGCAGTGGCCGGGACAGGGGTAGAGATACGCAGTATTTT. The encoded protein is CASSGRDRGRDTQYF. The chain joins TRBV6-1 to TRBJ2-3; 10 positions match TRBD1. The V segment lost 4 bases and the J segment 5 bases; nucleotides outside the gene matches: 6. The CDR3 sequence is 15 residues long. Germline CDR1 MNHNS, CDR2 SASEGT.

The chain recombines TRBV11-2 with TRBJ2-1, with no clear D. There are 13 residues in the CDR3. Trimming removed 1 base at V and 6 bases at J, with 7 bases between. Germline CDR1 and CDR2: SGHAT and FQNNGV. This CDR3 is CASSLGGGNEQFF. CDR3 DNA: TGTGCCAGCAGCTTAGGAGGCGGCAATGAGCAGTTCTTC.

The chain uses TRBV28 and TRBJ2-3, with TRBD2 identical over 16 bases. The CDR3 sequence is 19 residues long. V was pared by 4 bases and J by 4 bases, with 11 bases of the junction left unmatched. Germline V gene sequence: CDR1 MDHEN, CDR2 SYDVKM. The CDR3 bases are TGTGCCAGCAGTTCACCTCCCGGGACTAGCGGGAGGGCCGCAGATACGCAGTATTTT. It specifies CASSSPPGTSGRAADTQYF. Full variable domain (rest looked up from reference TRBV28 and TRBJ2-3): DVKVTQSSRYLVKRTGEKVFLECVQDMDHENMFWYRQDPGLGLRLIYFSYDVKMKEKGDIPEGYSVSREKKERFSLILESASTNQTSMYLCASSSPPGTSGRAADTQYFGPGTRLTVL.

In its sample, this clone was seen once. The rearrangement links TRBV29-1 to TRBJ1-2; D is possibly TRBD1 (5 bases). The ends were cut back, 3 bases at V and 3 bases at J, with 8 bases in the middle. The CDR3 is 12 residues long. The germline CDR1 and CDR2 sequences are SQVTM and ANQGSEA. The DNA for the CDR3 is TGCAGCGTTGATGGGGGGGACTATGGCTACACCTTC. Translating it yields CSVDGGDYGYTF.

CDR3 amino acids: CSGGQMNTEAFF. CDR3 DNA: TGCAGCGGCGGACAGATGAACACTGAAGCTTTCTTT. V and J are TRBV29-1 and TRBJ1-1, with D maybe TRBD1 (6 bases). The CDR3 is 12 amino acids. Germline lookup yields CDR1 SQVTM and CDR2 ANQGSEA. V lost 7 bases and J lost 0, with 9 bases in between.

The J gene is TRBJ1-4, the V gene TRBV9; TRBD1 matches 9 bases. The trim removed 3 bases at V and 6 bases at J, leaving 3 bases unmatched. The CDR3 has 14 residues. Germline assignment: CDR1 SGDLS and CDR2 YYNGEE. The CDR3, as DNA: TGTGCCAGCAGCGGGGACAGGGTGGATGAAAAACTGTTTTTT. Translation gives CASSGDRVDEKLFF.

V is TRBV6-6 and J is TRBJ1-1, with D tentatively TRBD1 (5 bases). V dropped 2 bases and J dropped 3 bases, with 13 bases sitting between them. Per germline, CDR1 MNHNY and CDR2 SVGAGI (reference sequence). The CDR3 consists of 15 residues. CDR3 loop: CASSYLTGGDTEAFF. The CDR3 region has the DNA TGTGCCAGCAGTTACCTCACCGGGGGGGACACTGAAGCTTTCTTT.

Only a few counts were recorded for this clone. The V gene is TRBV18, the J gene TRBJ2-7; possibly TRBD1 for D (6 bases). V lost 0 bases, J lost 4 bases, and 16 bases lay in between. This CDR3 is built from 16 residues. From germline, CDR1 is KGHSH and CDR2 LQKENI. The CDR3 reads CASSPPNRASQYEQYF. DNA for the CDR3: TGTGCCAGCTCACCACCGAACAGGGCATCACAGTACGAGCAGTACTTC.

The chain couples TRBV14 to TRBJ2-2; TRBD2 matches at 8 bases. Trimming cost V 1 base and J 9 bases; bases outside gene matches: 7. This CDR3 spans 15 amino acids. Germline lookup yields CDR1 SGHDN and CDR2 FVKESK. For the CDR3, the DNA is TGTGCCAGCAGCCAAGCAGCGGGAGCCGCCCGGGAGCTGTTTTTT. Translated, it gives CASSQAAGAARELFF. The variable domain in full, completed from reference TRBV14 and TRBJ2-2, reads EAGVTQFPSHSVIEKGQTVTLRCDPISGHDNLYWYRRVMGKEIKFLLHFVKESKQDESGMPNNRFLAERTGGTYSTLKVQPAELEDSGVYFCASSQAAGAARELFFGEGSRLTVL.

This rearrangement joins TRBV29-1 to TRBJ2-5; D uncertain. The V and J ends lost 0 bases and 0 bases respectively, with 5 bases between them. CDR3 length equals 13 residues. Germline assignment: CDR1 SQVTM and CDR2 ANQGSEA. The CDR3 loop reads CSVEDPYQETQYF. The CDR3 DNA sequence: TGCAGCGTTGAAGATCCGTACCAAGAGACCCAGTACTTC.

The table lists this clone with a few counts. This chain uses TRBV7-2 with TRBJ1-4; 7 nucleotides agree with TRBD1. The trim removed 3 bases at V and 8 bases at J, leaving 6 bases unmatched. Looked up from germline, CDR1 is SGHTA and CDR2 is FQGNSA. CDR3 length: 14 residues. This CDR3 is CASSFGGGGEKLFF. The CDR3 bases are TGTGCCAGCAGCTTTGGAGGGGGCGGGGAAAAACTGTTTTTT.

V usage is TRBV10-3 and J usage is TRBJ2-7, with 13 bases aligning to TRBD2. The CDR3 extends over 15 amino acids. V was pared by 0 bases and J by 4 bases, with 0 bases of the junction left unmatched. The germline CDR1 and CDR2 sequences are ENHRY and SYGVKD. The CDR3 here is CAISESGLAGYEQYF. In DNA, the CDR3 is TGTGCCATCAGTGAGTCGGGACTAGCGGGATACGAGCAGTACTTC.

This CDR3 is CASSPGTGDEKLFF. The DNA of the CDR3 is TGTGCCAGCAGCCCCGGGACAGGGGATGAAAAACTGTTTTTT. The genes are TRBV5-4 and TRBJ1-4, with TRBD1 identical over 10 bases. Germline lookup yields CDR1 SGHNT and CDR2 YYREEE (reference sequence). V trimming: 4 bases; J trimming: 6 bases; junction bases outside the gene matches: 3. CDR3 length: 14 residues.

CDR3 in DNA: TGTGCCAGGTGGGAGGGTTTCAAAACCTACGAGCAGTACGTC. This codes for CARWEGFKTYEQYV. This rearrangement joins TRBV21-1 to TRBJ2-7; the listed D gene, TRBD2, was not tested against the DNA. TRBV21-1 is annotated as a pseudogene. This CDR3 comprises 14 residues.

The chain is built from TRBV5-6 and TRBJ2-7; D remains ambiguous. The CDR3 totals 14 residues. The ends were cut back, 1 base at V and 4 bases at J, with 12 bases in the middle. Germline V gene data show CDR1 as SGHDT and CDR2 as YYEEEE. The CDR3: CASSLHPTPYEQYF. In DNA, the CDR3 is TGTGCCAGCAGCTTGCATCCAACACCTTACGAGCAGTACTTC.

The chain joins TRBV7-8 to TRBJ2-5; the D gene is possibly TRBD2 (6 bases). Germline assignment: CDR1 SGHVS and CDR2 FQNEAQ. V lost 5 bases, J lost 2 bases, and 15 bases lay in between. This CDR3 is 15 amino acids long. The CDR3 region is CASSPVQGGQETQYF. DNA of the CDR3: TGTGCCAGCAGCCCCGTCCAGGGAGGACAAGAGACCCAGTACTTC.

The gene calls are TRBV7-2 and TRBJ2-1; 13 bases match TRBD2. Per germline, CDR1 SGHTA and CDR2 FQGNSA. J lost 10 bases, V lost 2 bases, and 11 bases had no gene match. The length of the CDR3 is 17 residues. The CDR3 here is CASSLLGTSGVRGEQFF. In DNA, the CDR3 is TGTGCCAGCAGCTTACTGGGGACTAGCGGGGTTAGGGGGGAGCAGTTCTTC.

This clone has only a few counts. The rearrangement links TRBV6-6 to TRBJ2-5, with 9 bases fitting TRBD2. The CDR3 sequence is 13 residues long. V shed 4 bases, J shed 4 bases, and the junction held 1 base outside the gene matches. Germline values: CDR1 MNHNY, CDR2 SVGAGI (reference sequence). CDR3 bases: TGTGCCAGCAGTTTAGCGGGAGCAGAGACCCAGTACTTC. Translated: CASSLAGAETQYF.

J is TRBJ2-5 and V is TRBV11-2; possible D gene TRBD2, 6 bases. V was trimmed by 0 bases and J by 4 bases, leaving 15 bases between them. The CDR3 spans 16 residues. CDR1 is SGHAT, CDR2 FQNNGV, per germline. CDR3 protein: CASSLDGGARRETQYF. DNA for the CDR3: TGTGCCAGCAGCTTAGACGGGGGAGCGCGGCGAGAGACCCAGTACTTC.

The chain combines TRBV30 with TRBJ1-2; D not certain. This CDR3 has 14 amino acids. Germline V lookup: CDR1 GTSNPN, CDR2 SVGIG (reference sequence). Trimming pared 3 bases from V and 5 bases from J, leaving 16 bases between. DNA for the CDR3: TGTGCCTGGAGGCCAAAAGGGCGGGTGTATGGCTACACCTTC. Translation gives CAWRPKGRVYGYTF.